The 28 T cell receptor beta chains in this list originate from one sample, sequenced in a study of tumor and adjacent non-tumor tissue in lung cancer. A modified ARM-PCR protocol with three rounds of nested PCR amplified TCRbeta. MiXCR, applied by TCRdb to the multiplex PCR reads, yields one record per CDR3 protein. The sample shows 100,000 to 120,000 distinct CDR3 sequences, 84% of them seen only once. No cell sorting was done before RNA was extracted from the tissue. Sequencing was performed on lung tumor tissue. The source is an older man with non-small cell lung cancer.

A note on this clonotype: A much larger clone differs by one base, so this may be a read error. This chain uses TRBV5-1 with TRBJ2-6; unclear D gene. Germline assignment: CDR1 SGHRS and CDR2 YFSETQ. The V end lost 0 bases, the J end lost 8 bases, and 6 bases lay between the germline ends. This CDR3 comprises 13 residues. The CDR3 spells CASSLGWTNVLTF. For the CDR3, the DNA is TGCGCCAGCAGCTTGGGCTGGACCAACGTCCTGACTTTC.

On this clonotype: With a much larger clone just one base away, this may be a read error. The chain carries TRBV20-1 and TRBJ1-1, with D possibly matching TRBD1 (5 bases). Germline V gene lookup returns CDR1 DFQATT and CDR2 SNEGSKA (reference sequence). The CDR3 sequence is 12 residues long. The CDR3 DNA follows: TGCAGTGCGATCAGGGCTTGGGGAGAAGTTTTCTTT. Protein sequence: CSAIRAWGEVFF.

Note on this clonotype: An end of the junction differs from the germline gene, which may be a read error. The chain is built from TRBV11-2 and TRBJ1-4, with no clear D. CDR1 is SGHAT, CDR2 FQNNGV, per germline. The CDR3 has 13 amino acids. CDR3 DNA: TGTGCCAGCAGCTTAGTCAGAGGAGGAGGACTTTGTTTT. The encoded protein is CASSLVRGGGLCF.

Comment on this clonotype: One end of the junction varies from germline; a read error may be responsible. V is TRBV6-1 and J is TRBJ1-2; D is possibly TRBD1 (5 bases). This CDR3 region has 15 residues. From germline, CDR1 is MNHNS and CDR2 SASEGT. In DNA, the CDR3 is TGTGTCAGCACCCCCGATAGGGGAGGCGACTATGGCTACACCTTC. Protein sequence: CVSTPDRGGDYGYTF.

On this clonotype itself: This may be a read error, as it is one base from a much larger clone. J is TRBJ2-1 and V is TRBV5-1; 9 bases are shared with TRBD2. Germline CDR1 and CDR2: SGHRS and YFSETQ. The CDR3 consists of 15 residues. CDR3 region: CTSSLSGLAGDEQFF. The CDR3 DNA reads as TGCACCAGCAGCTTGTCGGGACTAGCAGGCGATGAGCAGTTCTTC.

The CDR3 loop is CASGVEYTEAFF. The CDR3 region has the DNA TGCGCCAGCGGTGTGGAGTACACTGAAGCTTTCTTT. The gene calls are TRBV10-2 and TRBJ1-1; D unresolved. Germline V gene data show CDR1 as WSHSY and CDR2 as SAAADI. The CDR3 contains 12 residues. Between the trimmed V and J ends, which lost 8 bases and 3 bases, there was a span of 10 bases.

On this clonotype itself: It may be a read error: a sequence one base away is much more abundant. The genes are TRBV28 and TRBJ1-1; D is possibly TRBD1 (5 bases). CDR1 is MDHEN, CDR2 SYDVKM, per germline. This CDR3 is 14 amino acids long. CDR3: CARSSGTSLSEAFF. Written as DNA, the CDR3 is TGTGCCAGGAGTTCGGGGACTTCCCTATCAGAAGCTTTCTTT.

Concerning this clonotype: This may be a read error, as it is one base from a much larger clone. The conserved closing phenylalanine or tryptophan is absent in this CDR3, likely reflecting a read error. The chain joins TRBV11-2 to TRBJ2-7, with D possibly TRBD2 on 7 matching bases. Germline-derived CDR1 and CDR2 are SGHAT and FQNNGV. V lost 8 bases and J 3 bases, leaving 17 bases between the germline ends. This CDR3 has 14 residues. The CDR3 DNA reads as TGTGCCAGCGGCGGGGGCAGCATAAGCTACGAGCAGTACCTC. Translation: CASGGGSISYEQYL.

Worth noting for this clonotype: At one of its ends the junction is not consistent with the germline gene, which may arise from a read error. The chain uses TRBV6-5 and TRBJ1-6; 8 positions agree with TRBD1. Germline CDR1 MNHEY, CDR2 SVGAGI. The length of the CDR3 is 16 residues. CDR3 sequence: CASCDTGGYIFSRLHF. In DNA, the CDR3 is TGTGCCAGCTGTGACACAGGGGGTTACATTTTTTCACGCCTCCACTTT.

Worth noting for this clonotype: Since the CDR3 does not end with the conserved phenylalanine or tryptophan, this likely comes from a read error. The limits of the CDR3 on the DNA are not certain, so only TCRdb's listed CDR3 is given. The chain employs TRBV11-2 and TRBJ2-1; the D call in the table, TRBD2, was not verified against the DNA. Germline V gene sequence: CDR1 SGHAT, CDR2 FQNNGV. The CDR3 is 14 amino acids in total, end residues counted. CDR3 sequence: CASSHGLIYNERFI.

Concerning this clonotype: A clone one base away is much larger, so this may be a read error. V usage is TRBV5-1 and J usage is TRBJ2-1, with D possibly being TRBD2 (6 bases). From germline, CDR1 is SGHRS and CDR2 YFSETQ. This CDR3 spans 18 amino acids. This CDR3 reads CASSPGAPAKSSYTEQFF. The CDR3 nucleotides are TGCGCCAGCAGCCCGGGAGCCCCGGCCAAAAGCTCCTACACTGAGCAGTTCTTC.

With regard to this clonotype: The final CDR3 position lacks the conserved phenylalanine or tryptophan, pointing to a likely read error. The chain recombines TRBV12-3 or TRBV12-4 with TRBJ2-3, with unresolved D. The CDR3 spans 11 residues. Here the CDR3 DNA reads TGTGTCAGCAGTACTAAAGATACGCAGTATCTT. It yields the protein CVSSTKDTQYL.

In regard to this clonotype: Without the conserved terminal phenylalanine or tryptophan, this CDR3 likely stems from a read error. V is TRBV6-6 and J is TRBJ2-4; 7 positions agree with TRBD2. The V gene end was trimmed by 6 bases and the J gene end by 10 bases; junction bases not matched to a gene: 6. The length of the CDR3 is 12 residues. The germline CDR1 and CDR2 sequences are MNHNY and SVGAGI (reference sequence). The DNA of the CDR3 is TGTGCCAGCAGAGGGACTAAAAGGATTCAGTACTCC. It translates to CASRGTKRIQYS.

As to this clonotype: This may be a read error, as it is one base from a much larger clone. The chain joins TRBV20-1 to TRBJ2-7; D perhaps matches TRBD1 (5 bases). V gave up 5 bases and J gave up 3 bases, with 17 bases separating them. The CDR3 is 14 amino acids. Germline V CDR1 and CDR2: DFQATT, SNEGSKA (reference sequence). The DNA of the CDR3 is TGCAGTGCTCCCACCGGACATGGGTTCTACGAGCAGTACTTC. Translation gives CSAPTGHGFYEQYF.

For this clonotype: The conserved final phenylalanine or tryptophan is absent from the CDR3, which likely points to a read error. The gene calls are TRBV6-5 and TRBJ2-1, with 7 bases identical to TRBD2. Germline CDR1 MNHEY, CDR2 SVGAGI. This CDR3 is built from 16 residues. CDR3 region: CDSSYVGGRRGNKQFY. DNA for the CDR3: TGTGACAGCAGTTACGTCGGCGGGAGAAGAGGCAATAAGCAGTTCTAC.

As to this clonotype: Given a much more abundant clone one base away, this may be a read error. The chain is built from TRBV20-1 and TRBJ2-1; 8 bases are shared with TRBD2. The CDR3 extends over 12 amino acids. Germline V gene data show CDR1 as DFQATT and CDR2 as SNEGSKA (reference sequence). The CDR3 DNA reads TGCAGCTGGGAGGGAGCGGGGGATACATGGCTCTTC. Residues: CSWEGAGDTWLF.

This clonotype was observed a single time. The final CDR3 position lacks the conserved phenylalanine or tryptophan, pointing to a likely read error. V is TRBV20-1 and J is TRBJ1-6; tentative D call: TRBD1 (5 bases). The germline V gene has CDR1 DFQATT and CDR2 SNEGSKA (reference sequence). CDR3 size: 15 residues. The CDR3 DNA is TGCAGTGCTAGAGATCCGGGACCGACCAATTCATCCCTCCACTAT. Amino acids: CSARDPGPTNSSLHY.

Regarding this clonotype: The junction departs from the called germline gene at one end, perhaps through a read error. The rearrangement links TRBV20-1 to TRBJ2-1; 11 nucleotides match TRBD2. The CDR3 is 15 residues long. In germline, CDR1 is DFQATT, CDR2 SNEGSKA (reference sequence). CDR3: CSARLAGQGYNKQFF. The CDR3 region has the DNA TGCAGTGCCCGACTAGCGGGACAAGGGTACAATAAGCAATTCTTC.

This clonotype was observed a single time. Given a much more abundant clone one base away, this may be a read error. The chain has TRBV4-3 and TRBJ1-3; no definite D call. The CDR3 length is 13 residues. In germline, CDR1 is LGHNA, CDR2 YSLEER. CDR3 loop: CTCSLKTGNTIYF. The DNA of the CDR3 is TGCACCTGCAGCTTAAAAACTGGAAACACCATATATTTT.

To note about this clonotype: The CDR3 ends on some other residue instead of the conserved phenylalanine or tryptophan, so this is likely a read error. It is unclear where the CDR3 begins or ends on the DNA, so no DNA is shown, and the CDR3 is as TCRdb lists it. The V and J genes are TRBV1 and TRBJ2-1; the D call TRBD1 from the table was never checked on the DNA. TRBV1 is assigned pseudogene status. The CDR3 adds up to 17 amino acids, both ends counted. CDR3 in amino acids: CTSSQRETASSYNDQFL.

This clonotype appeared many times. V usage is TRBV12-5 and J usage is TRBJ1-2; D not certain. This CDR3 spans 13 amino acids. V gave up 5 bases and J gave up 8 bases, with 15 bases separating them. Germline loops: CDR1 LGHNT, CDR2 FRNRAP. CDR3 residues: CASGPYAEGGYTF. In nucleotides, the CDR3 is TGTGCTAGTGGTCCCTACGCGGAGGGAGGCTACACCTTC.

A note on this clonotype: The conserved phenylalanine or tryptophan normally closing the CDR3 is absent here, so this likely arose from a read error. J is TRBJ2-5 and V is TRBV29-1; TRBD2 might be the D (6 bases). Germline V lookup: CDR1 SQVTM, CDR2 ANQGSEA. The CDR3 sequence is 12 residues long. The CDR3 reads CIGERGGEIQYL. The CDR3 bases are TGCATCGGGGAACGAGGCGGGGAGATCCAGTACTTA.

A word on this clonotype: A much larger clone lies one base from this, so it may be a read error. The gene calls are TRBV28 and TRBJ1-5; D not resolved. Germline V lookup: CDR1 MDHEN, CDR2 SYDVKM. The CDR3 runs 16 residues. This chain's CDR3 is CASSAQRRPSNQAQHF. The CDR3 nucleotides read TGTGCCAGCAGCGCCCAGCGGCGGCCAAGCAATCAGGCCCAGCATTTT.

Points on this clonotype: This may arise from a read error, as a much more abundant clone is one base away. This chain uses TRBV20-1 with TRBJ2-3; D possibly corresponds to TRBD1 (5 bases). The CDR3 extends over 14 amino acids. The V end lost 6 bases, the J end lost 7 bases, and 20 bases lay between the germline ends. The germline V gene has CDR1 DFQATT and CDR2 SNEGSKA (reference sequence). CDR3 DNA: TGCAGTGCCCCGTCGAGAATTTGGACATATACGCAGTATTTT. It yields the protein CSAPSRIWTYTQYF.

A remark on this clonotype: One end of the junction fails to match germline, which may point to a read error. This rearrangement joins TRBV6-6 to TRBJ2-7; 7 nucleotides line up with TRBD1. CDR1 is MNHNY, CDR2 SVGAGI, per germline (reference sequence). This CDR3 contains 16 residues. The CDR3 is CASSPIGQASSYEQYF. The CDR3 region has the DNA TGTGCCAGCAGTCCGATAGGACAGGCCTCCTCCTATGAGCAGTACTTC.

Sample share makes this clonotype medium-sized. The chain links TRBV29-1 to TRBJ2-3; TRBD2 is a possible D gene (7 bases). Germline CDR1 SQVTM, CDR2 ANQGSEA. Trimming pared 8 bases from V and 2 bases from J, leaving 11 bases between. There are 12 residues in the CDR3. The CDR3 DNA sequence: TGCAGCATGGGGGGGGCCACAGATACGCAGTATTTT. It encodes CSMGGATDTQYF.

Comments on this clonotype: The junction shows a germline mismatch at one end, possibly a read error. The chain links TRBV29-1 to TRBJ2-5; 10 bases fit TRBD2. The CDR3 has 14 residues. CDR1 and CDR2 from the germline V gene are SQVTM and ANQGSEA. The CDR3 spells CSVAGLAVGETEYF. DNA of the CDR3: TGCAGCGTTGCTGGACTAGCGGTGGGAGAGACCGAGTACTTC. The full variable domain, with the rest looked up from reference TRBV29-1 and TRBJ2-5, is SAVISQKPSRDICQRGTSLTIQCQVDSQVTMMFWYRQQPGQSLTLIATANQGSEATYESGFVIDKFPISRPNLTFSTLTVSNMSPEDSSIYLCSVAGLAVGETEYFGPGTRLLVL.

This clonotype was seen only once. The chain employs TRBV4-1 and TRBJ2-7; TRBD2 might be the D (5 bases). The V gene's germline CDR1 is MGHRA and CDR2 YSYEKL. With 3 bases removed from V and 2 bases from J, the gap between germline ends came to 14 bases. The CDR3 is 15 residues long. The CDR3 loop reads CASSHLGDKTYEQYF. The CDR3 nucleotides read TGCGCCAGCAGCCACCTGGGAGACAAGACCTACGAGCAGTACTTC.